This T cell receptor beta chain was recovered during a study of blood T cell repertoires in COVID-19. Overall study: The origin of the acute and convalescent COVID-19 samples was the United States, Italy and Spain. T cells, B-cell-depleted T cells, or PBMCs supplied cDNA or gDNA.

Data came from immunoSEQ multiplex PCR; TCRdb stores just in-frame clones and leaves some out. The sample lists about 300,000 clones; 83% were seen once. Between the trimmed V and J ends, which lost 5 bases and 0 bases, there was a span of 13 bases. Germline V lookup: CDR1 SEHNR, CDR2 FQNEAQ (reference sequence). CDR3 size: 15 residues. The source material was peripheral blood. The rearrangement joins TRBV7-9 to TRBJ1-2, with D uncertain. The sequence was obtained from a woman aged 50 to 65 with acute or convalescent COVID-19. The CDR3 reads CASSPWGAANYGYTF. CDR3 sequence (DNA): TGTGCCAGCAGCCCCTGGGGAGCCGCTAACTATGGCTACACCTTC.